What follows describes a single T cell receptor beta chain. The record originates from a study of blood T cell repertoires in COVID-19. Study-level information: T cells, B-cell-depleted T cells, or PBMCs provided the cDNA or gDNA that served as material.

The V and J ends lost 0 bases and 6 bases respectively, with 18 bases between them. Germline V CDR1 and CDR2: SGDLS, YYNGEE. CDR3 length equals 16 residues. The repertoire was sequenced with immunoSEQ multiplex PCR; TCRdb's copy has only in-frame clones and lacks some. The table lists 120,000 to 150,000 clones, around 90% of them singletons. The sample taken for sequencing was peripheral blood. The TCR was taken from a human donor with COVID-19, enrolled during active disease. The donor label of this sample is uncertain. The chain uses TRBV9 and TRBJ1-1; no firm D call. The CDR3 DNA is TGTGCCAGCAGCGTAGGCACCGGCGGGTGGAATTCTGAAGCTTTCTTT. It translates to CASSVGTGGWNSEAFF.